A single sample gave rise to the 27 T cell receptor beta chains below, sequenced in a study of Ad26.COV2.S vaccination and SARS-CoV-2 variants. Libraries were prepared by immunoSEQ multiplex PCR; TCRdb keeps only in-frame clonotypes and omits some of them. The table has 200,000 to 300,000 clones, 88% seen once. Indicated treatment: about 20 received Ad26.COV2.S at low or high dose, single or two shots; 5 received placebo; per-sample allocation not given. It was on day 63 after the first vaccine or placebo injection that samples were taken. The sequences come from peripheral blood, collected in a trial of Ad26.COV2.S vaccine versus placebo. The source is a person aged 18-65 years who received the Ad26.COV2.S COVID-19 vaccine or a placebo.

The J gene is TRBJ2-7, the V gene TRBV10-3; D not certain. V gave up 2 bases and J gave up 2 bases, with 7 bases separating them. The CDR3 runs 13 residues. Per germline, CDR1 ENHRY and CDR2 SYGVKD. CDR3: CAISEGGPYEQYF. The CDR3 bases are TGTGCCATCAGTGAGGGCGGTCCCTACGAGCAGTACTTC.

The chain links TRBV7-2 to TRBJ2-1, with 16 nucleotides matching TRBD2. The germline gives CDR1 SGHTA, CDR2 FQGNSA. The CDR3 is 16 residues long. V lost 3 bases and J lost 8; bases outside the gene matches: 4. The CDR3: CASSLGLAGGQHEQFF. CDR3 nucleotides: TGTGCCAGCAGCTTGGGACTAGCGGGAGGGCAACATGAGCAGTTCTTC.

The chain uses TRBV7-2 and TRBJ1-3, with D possibly being TRBD1 (5 bases). Germline assignment: CDR1 SGHTA and CDR2 FQGNSA. V lost 1 base and J lost 2, with 6 bases in between. The CDR3 totals 14 residues. CDR3: CASSLGGAGNTIYF. CDR3 sequence (DNA): TGTGCCAGCAGCTTAGGGGGGGCTGGAAACACCATATATTTT.

This clone has more than one count but fewer than ten. This sequence joins TRBV10-2 and TRBJ1-6; 7 nucleotides align to TRBD1. This CDR3 has 14 amino acids. CDR1 is WSHSY and CDR2 is SAAADI in the germline V gene. V shed 2 bases, J shed 9 bases, and the junction held 4 bases outside the gene matches. The CDR3: CASSERRTGSPLHF. In DNA form, the CDR3 reads TGCGCCAGCAGTGAGAGGAGGACAGGTTCACCCCTCCACTTT.

V is TRBV18 and J is TRBJ2-3, with D possibly matching TRBD2 (5 bases). Trimming took off 4 bases at V and 4 bases at J, with 15 bases between the two ends. CDR3 size: 15 residues. Germline loops: CDR1 KGHSH, CDR2 LQKENI. In DNA, the CDR3 is TGTGCCAGCTCACAATCGAGAGAGGGCCCAGATACGCAGTATTTT. It yields the protein CASSQSREGPDTQYF.

Concerning this clone itself: The same CDR3 can be traced to other DNA sequences in this sample. The rearrangement links TRBV3-1 (or the pseudogene TRBV3-2) to TRBJ2-7; 9 bases match TRBD1. With V trimmed by 1 base and J by 2 bases, 0 bases remained unmatched. Germline loops: CDR1 LGHDT, CDR2 YNNKEL (reference sequence). The CDR3 contains 14 residues. CDR3 region: CASSQGTGAYEQYF. CDR3 DNA sequence: TGTGCCAGCAGCCAAGGGACAGGGGCCTACGAGCAGTACTTC.

The rearrangement joins TRBV6-4 to TRBJ2-2; maybe TRBD1 (5 bases). Per the germline V gene, CDR1 is MRHNA and CDR2 is SNTAGT. The CDR3 is 13 residues long. Trimming took off 5 bases at V and 6 bases at J, with 10 bases between the two ends. The CDR3 region has the DNA TGTGCCAGCAGTCCCAGGGATGCCGGGGAGCTGTTTTTT. Translated: CASSPRDAGELFF.

V is TRBV21-1 and J is TRBJ2-5; TRBD1 is taken as the D call from the table, unchecked against the DNA. TRBV21-1 is a documented pseudogene. This CDR3 has 15 amino acids. CDR3 protein: CASSKATGGGETQYF. The CDR3 nucleotides read TGTGCCAGCAGCAAAGCTACAGGGGGCGGAGAGACCCAGTACTTC.

The chain combines TRBV7-9 with TRBJ2-7; 7 bases are a match to TRBD1. Germline lookup yields CDR1 SEHNR and CDR2 FQNEAQ (reference sequence). Trimming took 3 bases from V and 6 from J; bases not matched to a gene: 14. The CDR3 extends over 16 amino acids. This CDR3 is CASSFYPRQGPSEQYF. The CDR3 nucleotides read TGTGCCAGCAGCTTTTACCCAAGACAGGGTCCCAGCGAGCAGTACTTC.

This clone showed up just once. V is TRBV27 and J is TRBJ2-7; unclear D gene. The CDR3 is 15 residues long. Germline-derived CDR1 and CDR2 are MNHEY and SMNVEV (reference sequence). The V end was cut by 5 bases, the J end by 0 bases, with 14 bases between. CDR3 DNA: TGTGCCAGCAGTCCTCTCCGATGGAGCTCCTACGAGCAGTACTTC. Protein sequence: CASSPLRWSSYEQYF.

The chain uses TRBV28 and TRBJ2-7; possibly TRBD2 for D (6 bases). The CDR3 is made up of 16 amino acids. CDR1 and CDR2 (germline): MDHEN, SYDVKM. Between the trimmed V and J ends, which lost 2 bases and 2 bases, there was a span of 16 bases. DNA of the CDR3: TGTGCCAGCAGTTTACAGACTAGGGAGGTTCCCTACGAGCAGTACTTC. Residues: CASSLQTREVPYEQYF.

The chain links TRBV4-3 to TRBJ1-5, with 8 bases fitting TRBD1. Germline CDR1 LGHNA, CDR2 YSLEER. V lost 4 bases, J lost 2 bases, and 4 bases stayed unmatched. The CDR3 extends over 15 amino acids. Here the CDR3 reads CASSPDRVGNQPQHF. The CDR3 DNA reads as TGCGCCAGCAGCCCGGACAGGGTGGGCAATCAGCCCCAGCATTTT.

The CDR3 DNA is TGTGCCAGCAGAAATGGGACAGGCTATGAAGGGGGTGGCTACACCTTC. Protein product: CASRNGTGYEGGGYTF. The J gene is TRBJ1-2, the V gene TRBV7-2; 8 bases agree with TRBD1. The CDR3 loop spans 16 amino acids. Germline V CDR1 and CDR2: SGHTA, FQGNSA. The V and J ends lost 6 bases and 7 bases, in that order; junction bases with no gene match: 16.

This chain connects TRBV5-1 to TRBJ1-2; the match to TRBD1 covers 9 bases. This CDR3 is 15 amino acids long. Germline V gives CDR1 SGHRS, CDR2 YFSETQ. Losses at the gene ends were 3 bases for V and 10 bases for J; bases not matched to a gene: 13. The CDR3 is CASSSLNRDRGDYTF. The CDR3 region has the DNA TGCGCCAGCAGCTCCCTGAACCGTGACAGGGGGGACTACACCTTC.

This clone showed up just once. The chain couples TRBV2 to TRBJ2-5; TRBD2 matches at 7 bases. The germline V gene has CDR1 SNHLY and CDR2 FYNNEI. The trim removed 5 bases at V and 4 bases at J, leaving 4 bases unmatched. The length of the CDR3 is 13 residues. CDR3: CASSRDYRETQYF. The CDR3 DNA is TGTGCCAGCAGTCGGGACTACAGAGAGACCCAGTACTTC.

Regarding this clone: Compared with germline, one end of the junction differs, possibly owing to a read error. The chain employs TRBV7-7 and TRBJ2-1; 12 bases line up with TRBD2. The CDR3 is 15 residues long. CDR1 is SSHAT, CDR2 FNYEAQ, per germline (reference sequence). The CDR3 DNA sequence: TGTGCTAGCAGCAGACTAGCGGGAGTTGGTAATGAGCAGTTCTTC. Translated: CASSRLAGVGNEQFF.

This chain joins TRBV24-1 and TRBJ1-1; perhaps TRBD1 as D (6 bases). V lost 4 bases and J lost 1, with 15 bases in between. This CDR3 is built from 16 residues. From germline, CDR1 is KGHDR and CDR2 SFDVKD. The CDR3: CATSDSADRSNTEAFF. The DNA for the CDR3 is TGTGCCACCAGTGACTCAGCGGACAGATCGAACACTGAAGCTTTCTTT.

This clone appeared once. The chain links TRBV19 to TRBJ2-3; D gene ambiguous. The CDR3 extends over 13 amino acids. V lost 4 bases and J 2 bases, leaving 7 bases between the germline ends. Germline V lookup: CDR1 LNHDA, CDR2 SQIVND (reference sequence). The CDR3 loop is CASSTPLTDTQYF. CDR3 DNA sequence: TGTGCCAGTAGTACCCCTCTCACAGATACGCAGTATTTT. The variable domain in full, completed from reference TRBV19 and TRBJ2-3, reads DGGITQSPKYLFRKEGQNVTLSCEQNLNHDAMYWYRQDPGQGLRLIYYSQIVNDFQKGDIAEGYSVSREKKESFPLTVTSAQKNPTAFYLCASSTPLTDTQYFGPGTRLTVL.

The chain uses TRBV27 and TRBJ2-1, with 9 positions matching TRBD2. CDR1 and CDR2 (germline): MNHEY, SMNVEV (reference sequence). The trim removed 4 bases at V and 7 bases at J, leaving 11 bases unmatched. The CDR3 has 16 amino acids. This CDR3 reads CASSSLGASGMNEQFF. CDR3 bases: TGTGCCAGCAGTTCCTTGGGGGCTAGCGGGATGAATGAGCAGTTCTTC.

This chain joins TRBV9 and TRBJ1-1; the D is unclear. Trimming shortened V by 0 bases and J by 1 base, and 10 bases separated the two germline ends. CDR3 length: 15 residues. Germline-derived CDR1 and CDR2 are SGDLS and YYNGEE. The CDR3 loop reads CASSVVIGKNTEAFF. The CDR3 DNA reads TGTGCCAGCAGCGTAGTTATAGGGAAGAACACTGAAGCTTTCTTT.

V gene TRBV12-3 or TRBV12-4 combines with J gene TRBJ2-2, with TRBD2 as a possible D gene (6 bases). V lost 11 bases to trimming and J lost 6 bases, with 16 bases between them. This CDR3 comprises 13 residues. As DNA, the CDR3 is TGTGCCGCGACCGGGGGTGGCTCCGGGGAGCTGTTTTTT. Translating it yields CAATGGGSGELFF.

The chain recombines TRBV29-1 with TRBJ2-7, with 13 bases matching TRBD2. CDR1 SQVTM and CDR2 ANQGSEA come from the germline V gene. The CDR3 has 16 residues. V gave up 7 bases and J gave up 2 bases; unmatched junction bases: 11. CDR3: CSALLAGGPLTYEQYF. CDR3 in DNA: TGCAGCGCCCTACTAGCGGGGGGGCCCTTGACCTACGAGCAGTACTTC.

The V and J genes are TRBV3-1 (or the pseudogene TRBV3-2) and TRBJ1-1; 10 positions agree with TRBD1. Per germline, CDR1 LGHDT and CDR2 YNNKEL (reference sequence). The CDR3 runs 14 residues. V shed 7 bases and J 2 bases; nucleotides not matched to a gene: 4. CDR3 sequence: CASTTTGGNTEAFF. The CDR3 bases are TGTGCCAGCACGACGACAGGGGGCAACACTGAAGCTTTCTTT.

The chain is built from TRBV5-1 and TRBJ1-4; 8 bases agree with TRBD1. With 0 bases clipped from V and 7 bases from J, the junction kept 5 bases outside the gene matches. CDR1 is SGHRS and CDR2 is YFSETQ in the germline V gene. This CDR3 region has 15 residues. The CDR3 DNA reads as TGCGCCAGCAGCTTGGCCCAGGGGGCGGGTGAAAAACTGTTTTTT. Protein product: CASSLAQGAGEKLFF.

This rearrangement joins TRBV14 to TRBJ1-1; 8 bases match TRBD1. The CDR3 loop spans 14 amino acids. The germline CDR1 and CDR2 sequences are SGHDN and FVKESK. V trimming: 0 bases; J trimming: 11 bases; junction bases outside the gene matches: 8. The CDR3 region is CASSQDPGGATAFF. In DNA, the CDR3 is TGTGCCAGCAGCCAAGACCCAGGGGGCGCGACGGCTTTCTTT. The full variable domain, in which reference TRBV14 and TRBJ1-1 provide the parts outside the CDR3, is EAGVTQFPSHSVIEKGQTVTLRCDPISGHDNLYWYRRVMGKEIKFLLHFVKESKQDESGMPNNRFLAERTGGTYSTLKVQPAELEDSGVYFCASSQDPGGATAFFGQGTRLTVV.

The chain carries TRBV4-3 and TRBJ1-1; D is unresolved. This CDR3 is 16 amino acids long. CDR1 is LGHNA, CDR2 YSLEER, per germline. V dropped 1 base and J dropped 2 bases, with 14 bases sitting between them. The chain's CDR3 is CASSQGVGGLNTEAFF. The DNA for the CDR3 is TGCGCCAGCAGCCAAGGCGTTGGCGGATTAAACACTGAAGCTTTCTTT.

This clone was recorded only once. V is TRBV7-9 and J is TRBJ2-2; 13 positions match TRBD2. V lost 5 bases, J lost 0 bases, and 12 bases stayed unmatched. In germline, CDR1 is SEHNR, CDR2 FQNEAQ (reference sequence). The CDR3 extends over 20 amino acids. The CDR3 sequence: CASSGGRTSGRATNTGELFF. In DNA, the CDR3 is TGTGCCAGCAGCGGGGGGAGAACTAGCGGGAGGGCCACGAACACCGGGGAGCTGTTTTTT.